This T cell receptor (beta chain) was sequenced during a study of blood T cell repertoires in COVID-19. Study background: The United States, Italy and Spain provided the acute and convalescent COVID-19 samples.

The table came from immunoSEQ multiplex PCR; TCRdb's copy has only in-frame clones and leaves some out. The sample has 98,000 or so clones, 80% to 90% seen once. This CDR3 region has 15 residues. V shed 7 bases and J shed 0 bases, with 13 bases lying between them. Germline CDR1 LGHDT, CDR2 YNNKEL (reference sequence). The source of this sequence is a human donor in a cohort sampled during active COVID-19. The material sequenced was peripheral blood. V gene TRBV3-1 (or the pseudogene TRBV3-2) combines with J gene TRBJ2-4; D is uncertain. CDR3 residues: CASTPAVGAKNIQYF. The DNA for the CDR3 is TGTGCCAGCACCCCCGCAGTTGGAGCCAAAAACATTCAGTACTTC.